What follows are 5 T cell receptor beta chains derived from one specimen sequenced in a study of radiotherapy plus CTLA-4 blockade in lung cancer. Profiling relied on immunoSEQ multiplex PCR, and the TCRdb table lists in-frame clones only, not all of them. Of 39,000 or so clones in the sample, around three quarters were seen once. The input for sequencing was peripheral blood, taken from a patient treated with radiotherapy plus ipilimumab. These receptor sequences come from a human donor with non-small cell lung cancer who had stable disease on radiotherapy plus ipilimumab.

This chain uses TRBV29-1 with TRBJ2-1, with 11 bases aligning to TRBD1. V gave up 7 bases and J gave up 4 bases; unmatched junction bases: 6. The CDR3 spans 14 residues. The germline CDR1 and CDR2 sequences are SQVTM and ANQGSEA. CDR3: CSGGTGGQYNEQFF. In DNA, the CDR3 is TGCAGCGGTGGGACAGGGGGGCAGTACAATGAGCAGTTCTTC.

This clone is medium-sized (0.01 to 0.1%) within its sample. The chain recombines TRBV5-1 with TRBJ1-4; 8 positions match TRBD1. V was clipped by 3 bases and J by 12 bases; unmatched bases: 10. This CDR3 region has 14 residues. Germline V gene sequence: CDR1 SGHRS, CDR2 YFSETQ. CDR3 sequence (DNA): TGCGCCAGCAGCTCACAGGGGACAGGCAATCAACTGTTTTTT. This gives the protein CASSSQGTGNQLFF. Looking up the rest from reference TRBV5-1 and TRBJ1-4 gives the full variable domain: KAGVTQTPRYLIKTRGQQVTLSCSPISGHRSVSWYQQTPGQGLQFLFEYFSETQRNKGNFPGRFSGRQFSNSRSEMNVSTLELGDSALYLCASSSQGTGNQLFFGSGTQLSVL.

The chain employs TRBV19 and TRBJ2-2; 8 positions agree with TRBD2. The CDR3 consists of 16 residues. J lost 7 bases, V lost 7 bases, and 14 bases had no gene match. CDR1 is LNHDA and CDR2 is SQIVND in the germline V gene (reference sequence). CDR3 in DNA: TGTGCCAGTAAACCCCCTCTCCGGGGGGGGAGCGGGGAGCTGTTTTTT. Its translation: CASKPPLRGGSGELFF.

This chain connects TRBV7-2 to TRBJ1-3, with 8 bases aligning to TRBD1. After removal of 9 bases from V and 4 bases from J, the junction contained 5 bases not matched to a gene. Germline values: CDR1 SGHTA, CDR2 FQGNSA. This CDR3 region has 13 residues. The CDR3 DNA follows: TGTGCCAGTCGGACAGGGATAGGAAACACCATATATTTT. The encoded protein is CASRTGIGNTIYF.

V and J are TRBV2 and TRBJ2-2; TRBD2 matches at 8 bases. CDR3 size: 17 residues. Germline V gene sequence: CDR1 SNHLY, CDR2 FYNNEI. V lost 7 bases to trimming and J lost 3 bases; unmatched junction nucleotides: 13. CDR3: CASTPPGGGSHTGELFF. CDR3 in DNA: TGTGCCAGCACCCCCCCGGGGGGGGGATCCCACACCGGGGAGCTGTTTTTT.